The rows below give T cell receptor beta chains drawn from one sample of a study of T cells after yellow fever vaccination. TCRdb redid the calling of the 5' RACE reads with MiXCR, one entry per CDR3 protein. The sample lists 300,000 to 450,000 distinct CDR3 sequences; roughly 8.4% were seen once. The sequenced sample was PBMCs, obtained roughly 45 days after the first yellow fever vaccination. These TCRs come from a man aged 18 to 29 who received the YFV17D yellow fever vaccine. The CDR3 runs from the conserved cysteine through the conserved F or W. The D gene is left open where the match is weak. Clone size appears in some rows only: once, few, many, or a class for an expanded clone.

CASAKGQDMETQYF TGCGCCAGCGCGAAGGGCCAAGACATGGAGACCCAGTACTTC TRBJ2-5 many TRBV10-2 .
CASSYDSAYPYEQYF TGTGCCAGCAGTTACGACTCAGCCTACCCCTACGAGCAGTACTTC TRBJ2-7 few TRBV6-5 .
CAISGGQGGTEAFF TGTGCCATCAGTGGGGGACAGGGAGGCACTGAAGCTTTCTTT TRBJ1-1 few TRBV10-3 TRBD1
CACARGGLNTEAFF TGTGCCTGCGCGCGGGGGGGCTTGAACACTGAAGCTTTCTTT TRBJ1-1 few TRBV30 .
CASSYSAGQVNYGYTF TGTGCCAGCAGTTACTCCGCGGGACAGGTCAATTATGGCTACACCTTC TRBJ1-2 few TRBV6-5 TRBD1
CATSRDHGGQDTQYF TGTGCCACCAGCAGAGATCATGGGGGGCAAGATACGCAGTATTTT TRBJ2-3 . TRBV15 .
CASSYSYTGAETQYF TGTGCCAGCAGTTACTCGTACACCGGTGCAGAGACCCAGTACTTC TRBJ2-5 few TRBV6-5 .
CASSVAVGGEDTQYF TGTGCCAGCAGTGTTGCTGTTGGCGGCGAAGATACGCAGTATTTT TRBJ2-3 few TRBV6-4 .
CASSLTGVGNTIYF TGCGCCAGCAGCTTGACCGGGGTCGGAAACACCATATATTTT TRBJ1-3 . TRBV5-1 .
CASSLGLASSRTQQYF TGTGCCAGCAGCTTAGGGCTTGCGAGCTCTAGAACACAGCAGTATTTT TRBJ2-3 few TRBV7-2 .
CASSHQPNQYF TGTGCCAGCTCACACCAACCCAACCAGTACTTC TRBJ2-5 . TRBV18 .
CASSLRLMATDEQFF TGTGCCAGCAGCCTCCGATTAATGGCAACGGATGAGCAGTTCTTC TRBJ2-1 . TRBV7-9 .
CASSPRPPTTDTQYF TGCGCCAGCAGCCCTCGTCCACCAACCACAGATACGCAGTATTTT TRBJ2-3 . TRBV5-1 .
CASNPGFGPGELFF TGTGCCAGCAACCCGGGCTTCGGGCCCGGGGAGCTGTTTTTT TRBJ2-2 few TRBV7-2 .
CSAERGRGDTEAFF TGCAGTGCGGAGAGGGGGCGCGGGGACACTGAAGCTTTCTTT TRBJ1-1 . TRBV20-1 TRBD1
CAILGPYNEQFF TGTGCCATTCTAGGGCCCTACAATGAGCAGTTCTTC TRBJ2-1 . TRBV12-3/TRBV12-4 .
CAISERLAGENRKETQYF TGTGCCATCAGTGAGAGACTAGCGGGGGAAAACAGGAAGGAGACCCAGTACTTC TRBJ2-5 many TRBV10-3 TRBD2
CASSSKAGQEAFF TGTGCCAGCAGCTCAAAGGCAGGGCAGGAAGCTTTCTTT TRBJ1-1 . TRBV7-2 .
CASSPGLLSYNEQFF TGTGCCAGCAGCCCAGGACTCCTCTCCTACAATGAGCAGTTCTTC TRBJ2-1 . TRBV7-3 .
CASSSPGGPGETQYF TGTGCCAGCAGCTCGCCGGGGGGGCCTGGGGAGACCCAGTACTTC TRBJ2-5 . TRBV7-3 TRBD2
CASSSRGDEQYF TGTGCCAGCAGCTCTAGGGGAGACGAGCAGTACTTC TRBJ2-7 many TRBV7-9 .
CSARDPRVYYEQYF TGCAGTGCTAGAGATCCGAGGGTATACTACGAGCAGTACTTC TRBJ2-7 . TRBV20-1 .
CASSLVPRTSGHRLTSSTDTQYF TGTGCCAGCAGCTTGGTCCCCCGGACTAGCGGGCACCGCTTGACTTCTAGCACAGATACGCAGTATTTT TRBJ2-3 . TRBV5-4 TRBD2
CASSHLGGANTEAFF TGTGCCAGTAGCCATTTGGGGGGAGCGAACACTGAAGCTTTCTTT TRBJ1-1 . TRBV19 .
CASSRGGHGEKLFF TGTGCCAGCAGCCGGGGGGGGCACGGGGAAAAACTGTTTTTT TRBJ1-4 . TRBV7-2 .
CATSRGRLGLNTEAFF TGTGCCACCAGCCGTGGAAGGCTAGGACTGAACACTGAAGCTTTCTTT TRBJ1-1 few TRBV15 .
CASSNGQGVSTYEQYF TGCGCCAGCAGCAACGGACAGGGGGTATCAACCTACGAGCAGTACTTC TRBJ2-7 many TRBV5-1 TRBD1